This T cell receptor beta chain was recovered during a study of blood T cell repertoires in COVID-19. Looking at the study overall: The samples span acute and convalescent COVID-19 from the United States, Italy and Spain. PBMCs, B-cell-depleted T cells, or T cells provided the cDNA or gDNA that made up the material.

Original analysis: Estimates of nucleated cell counts were drawn from the amplification of reference gene primers. The protocol was immunoSEQ multiplex PCR, while the TCRdb copy is restricted to in-frame clones and leaves out a portion. Clonal size and the V and J genes are those of that table, whereas D and trimming came from the DNA. The repertoire holds some 260,000 clones, with 79% as singletons. The CDR3 is 13 residues long. Trimming removed 6 bases at V and 1 base at J, with 9 bases between. Germline CDR1 is WNHNN and CDR2 is SYGVQD (reference sequence). The sample taken for sequencing was peripheral blood. The source is a woman between 35 and 50 years old with active or convalescent COVID-19. This rearrangement joins TRBV10-1 to TRBJ1-1; D remains ambiguous. The CDR3 here is CASRSQQNTEAFF. The CDR3 DNA sequence: TGCGCCAGCAGAAGTCAACAGAACACTGAAGCTTTCTTT.